This TCR beta chain was recorded in a study of T cell responses to AZD1222 COVID-19 vaccine. Whole-study results and caveats: After two AZD1222 doses, spike-specific TCR breadth and depth rose versus day 0.

Regarding this clone: Its target is unknown.

There are 16 residues in the CDR3. V was trimmed by 4 bases and J by 2 bases, leaving 16 bases between them. CDR1 is SGHRS, CDR2 YFSETQ, per germline. Sequenced by immunoSEQ multiplex PCR; TCRdb stores in-frame clones only, minus some. The sample consists of more than 85,000 clones, around 90% of them appearing once. The source is an adult in good health. This specimen was peripheral blood, taken on day 0 of AZD1222 vaccination. This rearrangement joins TRBV5-1 to TRBJ2-1; either TRBD1 or TRBD2 may supply D (5 bases each). The CDR3 is CASSHQTGPTYNEQFF. The CDR3 DNA sequence: TGCGCCAGCAGCCATCAGACGGGACCAACCTACAATGAGCAGTTCTTC.